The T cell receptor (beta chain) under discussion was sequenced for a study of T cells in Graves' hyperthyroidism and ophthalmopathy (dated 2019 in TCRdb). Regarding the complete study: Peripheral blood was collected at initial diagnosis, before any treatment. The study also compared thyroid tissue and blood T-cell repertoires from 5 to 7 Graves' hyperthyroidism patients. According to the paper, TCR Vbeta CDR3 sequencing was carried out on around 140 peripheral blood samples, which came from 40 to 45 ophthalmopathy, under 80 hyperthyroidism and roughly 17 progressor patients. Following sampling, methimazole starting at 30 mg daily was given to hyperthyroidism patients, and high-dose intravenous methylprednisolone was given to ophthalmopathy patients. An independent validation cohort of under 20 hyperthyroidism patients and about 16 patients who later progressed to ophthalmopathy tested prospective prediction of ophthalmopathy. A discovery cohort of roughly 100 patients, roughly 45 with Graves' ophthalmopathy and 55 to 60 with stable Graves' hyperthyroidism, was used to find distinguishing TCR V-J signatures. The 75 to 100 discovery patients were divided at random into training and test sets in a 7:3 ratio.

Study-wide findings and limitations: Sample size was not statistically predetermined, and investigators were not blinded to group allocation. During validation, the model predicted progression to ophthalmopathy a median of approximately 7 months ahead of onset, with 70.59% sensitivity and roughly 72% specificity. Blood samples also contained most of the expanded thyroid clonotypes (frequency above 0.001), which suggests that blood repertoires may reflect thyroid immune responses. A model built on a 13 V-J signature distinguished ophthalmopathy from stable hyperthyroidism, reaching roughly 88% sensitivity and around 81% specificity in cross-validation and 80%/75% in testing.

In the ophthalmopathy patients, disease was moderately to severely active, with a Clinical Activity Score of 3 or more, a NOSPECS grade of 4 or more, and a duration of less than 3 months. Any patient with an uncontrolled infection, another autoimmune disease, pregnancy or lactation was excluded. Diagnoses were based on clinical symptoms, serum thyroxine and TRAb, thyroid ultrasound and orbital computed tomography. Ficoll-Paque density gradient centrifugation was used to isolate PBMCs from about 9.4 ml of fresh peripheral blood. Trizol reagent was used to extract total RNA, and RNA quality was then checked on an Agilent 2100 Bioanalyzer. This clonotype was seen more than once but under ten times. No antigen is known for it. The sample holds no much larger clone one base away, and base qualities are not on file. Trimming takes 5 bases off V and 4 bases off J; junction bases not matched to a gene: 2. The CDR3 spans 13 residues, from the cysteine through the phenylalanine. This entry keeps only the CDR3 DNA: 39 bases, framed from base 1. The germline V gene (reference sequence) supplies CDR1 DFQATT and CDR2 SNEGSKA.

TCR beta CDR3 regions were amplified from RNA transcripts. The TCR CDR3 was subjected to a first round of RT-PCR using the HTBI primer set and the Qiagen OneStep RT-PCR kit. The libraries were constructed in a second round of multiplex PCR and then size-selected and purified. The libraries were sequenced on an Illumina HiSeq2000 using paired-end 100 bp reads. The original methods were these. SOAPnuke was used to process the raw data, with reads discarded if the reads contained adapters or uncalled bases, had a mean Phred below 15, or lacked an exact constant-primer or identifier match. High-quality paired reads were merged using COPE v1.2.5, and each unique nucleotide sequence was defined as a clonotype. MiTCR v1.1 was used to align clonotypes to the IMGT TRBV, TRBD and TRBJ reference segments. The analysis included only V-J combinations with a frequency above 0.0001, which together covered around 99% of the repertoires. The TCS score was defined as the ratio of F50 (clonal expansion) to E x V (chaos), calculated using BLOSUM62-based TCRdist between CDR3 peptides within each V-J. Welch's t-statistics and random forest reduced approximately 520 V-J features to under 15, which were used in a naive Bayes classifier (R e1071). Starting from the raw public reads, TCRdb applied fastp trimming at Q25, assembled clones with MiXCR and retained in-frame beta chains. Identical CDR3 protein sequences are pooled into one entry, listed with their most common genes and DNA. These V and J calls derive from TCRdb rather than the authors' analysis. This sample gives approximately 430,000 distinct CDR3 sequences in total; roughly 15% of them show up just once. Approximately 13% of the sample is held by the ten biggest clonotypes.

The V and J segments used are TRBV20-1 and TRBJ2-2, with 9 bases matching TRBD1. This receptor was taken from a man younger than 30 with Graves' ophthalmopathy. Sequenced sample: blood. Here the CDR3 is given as CSAEDRGTGELFF. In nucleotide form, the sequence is TGCAGTGCTGAGGACAGGGGCACCGGGGAGCTGTTTTTT.